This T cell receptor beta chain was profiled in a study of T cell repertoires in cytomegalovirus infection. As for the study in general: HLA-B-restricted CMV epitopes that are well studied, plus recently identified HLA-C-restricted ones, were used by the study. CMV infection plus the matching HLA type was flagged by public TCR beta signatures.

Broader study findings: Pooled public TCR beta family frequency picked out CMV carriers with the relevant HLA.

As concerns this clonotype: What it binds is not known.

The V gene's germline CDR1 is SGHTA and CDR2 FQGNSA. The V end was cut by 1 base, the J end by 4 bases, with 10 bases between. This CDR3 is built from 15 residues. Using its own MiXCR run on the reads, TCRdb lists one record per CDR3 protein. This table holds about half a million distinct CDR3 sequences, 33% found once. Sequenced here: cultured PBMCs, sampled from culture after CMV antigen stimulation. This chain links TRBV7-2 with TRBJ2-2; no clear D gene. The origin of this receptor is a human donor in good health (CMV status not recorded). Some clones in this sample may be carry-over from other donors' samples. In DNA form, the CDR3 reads TGTGCCAGCAGCTTAGAGCTAGAAATCACCGGGGAGCTGTTTTTT. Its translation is CASSLELEITGELFF.